This passage covers 31 T cell receptor beta chains from one sample sequenced in a study of blood T cell repertoires in COVID-19. Clones were sequenced by immunoSEQ multiplex PCR, and TCRdb holds only the in-frame ones, with some missing. Seen here are 250,000 or so clones, roughly 81% observed once, and the top ten hold more than 4%. The sample consisted of peripheral blood. The receptor source for this set is a man aged 45-65 years with acute or convalescent COVID-19.

This rearrangement joins TRBV28 to TRBJ1-5; 9 bases line up with TRBD1. The CDR3 runs 15 residues. Germline values: CDR1 MDHEN, CDR2 SYDVKM. With 5 bases clipped from V and 6 bases from J, the junction kept 8 bases outside the gene matches. The CDR3 loop is CASSGRGTGRQPQHF. CDR3 DNA sequence: TGTGCCAGCAGTGGCCGAGGGACAGGGCGTCAGCCCCAGCATTTT.

Here the CDR3 DNA reads TGTGCCAGCAGCGTCGCCCCGGGACATGTCACTGAAGCTTTCTTT. It is translated as CASSVAPGHVTEAFF. The J gene is TRBJ1-1, the V gene TRBV9; D might be TRBD1 (6 bases). The V end was cut by 2 bases, the J end by 4 bases, with 15 bases between. The germline gives CDR1 SGDLS, CDR2 YYNGEE. The CDR3 is 15 residues long.

To note about this clone: The sample has other DNA sequences that encode this CDR3 too. The J gene is TRBJ1-1, the V gene TRBV10-1, with D possibly matching TRBD1 (5 bases). CDR1 WNHNN and CDR2 SYGVQD come from the germline V gene (reference sequence). This CDR3 is built from 13 residues. V gave up 4 bases and J gave up 3 bases, with 9 bases separating them. For the CDR3, the DNA is TGCGCCAGCAGTGGTCAGGGCTACACTGAAGCTTTCTTT. Translating gives CASSGQGYTEAFF.

V gene TRBV24-1 combines with J gene TRBJ2-1, with TRBD2 identical over 8 bases. This CDR3 has 16 residues. The J segment lost 4 bases and the V segment lost 3 bases, leaving 7 bases of the junction unmatched. The germline CDR1 and CDR2 sequences are KGHDR and SFDVKD. CDR3 region: CATSDRRTSSYNEQFF. The CDR3 DNA reads TGTGCCACCAGTGATCGAAGGACTAGCAGTTACAATGAGCAGTTCTTC.

The chain links TRBV12-3 or TRBV12-4 to TRBJ1-5, with a possible D match to TRBD1 (6 bases). The CDR3 sequence is 13 residues long. Trimming stripped 8 bases from V and 5 bases from J, with 13 bases between. The CDR3 spells CASGQTGDQPQHF. Written as DNA, the CDR3 is TGTGCCAGCGGCCAGACAGGAGATCAGCCCCAGCATTTT.

V and J are TRBV25-1 and TRBJ2-1; the D gene is possibly TRBD1 (6 bases). CDR3 length: 14 amino acids. Trimming took off 6 bases at V and 2 bases at J, with 11 bases between the two ends. The germline CDR1 and CDR2 sequences are MGHDK and SYGVNS. CDR3 sequence (DNA): TGTGCCAGCAGGAGGGGGAATCCCTACAATGAGCAGTTCTTC. Protein: CASRRGNPYNEQFF. Full variable domain (missing parts from reference TRBV25-1 and TRBJ2-1): EADIYQTPRYLVIGTGKKITLECSQTMGHDKMYWYQQDPGMELHLIHYSYGVNSTEKGDLSSESTVSRIRTEHFPLTLESARPSHTSQYLCASRRGNPYNEQFFGPGTRLTVL.

This clone has just a few counts. J is TRBJ2-7 and V is TRBV18; 10 nucleotides line up with TRBD1. Germline trimming cut 6 bases from V and 2 bases from J; bases unmatched to any gene: 7. Looked up from germline, CDR1 is KGHSH and CDR2 is LQKENI. The CDR3 has 15 amino acids. The CDR3: CASSSRDRGPYEQYF. The CDR3 coding sequence is TGTGCCAGCTCCTCTCGGGACAGGGGCCCCTACGAGCAGTACTTC. Full variable domain (rest looked up from reference TRBV18 and TRBJ2-7): NAGVMQNPRHLVRRRGQEARLRCSPMKGHSHVYWYRQLPEEGLKFMVYLQKENIIDESGMPKERFSAEFPKEGPSILRIQQVVRGDSAAYFCASSSRDRGPYEQYFGPGTRLTVT.

The chain has TRBV19 and TRBJ1-1, with D possibly TRBD1 on 5 matching bases. The V and J ends lost 7 bases and 0 bases respectively, with 9 bases between them. Per germline, CDR1 LNHDA and CDR2 SQIVND (reference sequence). The CDR3 spans 13 residues. The CDR3 region is CASKRGLNTEAFF. CDR3 bases: TGTGCCAGTAAAAGGGGCTTGAACACTGAAGCTTTCTTT.

The CDR3 nucleotides are TGTGCCATCAGGACGACCGGGACTAAGAACACCGGGGAGCTGTTTTTT. Protein: CAIRTTGTKNTGELFF. The rearrangement uses TRBV10-3 and TRBJ2-2, with 7 positions matching TRBD2. V lost 6 bases and J lost 1; bases outside the gene matches: 8. The V gene's germline CDR1 is ENHRY and CDR2 SYGVKD. CDR3 length: 16 amino acids.

The J gene is TRBJ2-3, the V gene TRBV11-3, with TRBD1 matching over 7 bases. This CDR3 spans 15 amino acids. V shed 5 bases, J shed 4 bases, and the junction held 9 bases outside the gene matches. Looked up from germline, CDR1 is SGHNT and CDR2 is YENEEA. In DNA form, the CDR3 reads TGTGCCAGCAGCGCAAGCAGGGGGTGGGCAGATACGCAGTATTTT. As protein: CASSASRGWADTQYF.

This clone appeared a single time. CDR3 DNA sequence: TGTGCCAGCAGCCCGGCCGGGACAGTACCCACCGGGGAGCTGTTTTTT. It yields the protein CASSPAGTVPTGELFF. The chain couples TRBV9 to TRBJ2-2; 7 bases are shared with TRBD1. The CDR3 consists of 16 residues. Trimming at V came to 4 bases and at J to 4 bases, leaving 10 bases not matched to a gene. Germline CDR1 is SGDLS and CDR2 is YYNGEE.

CDR3 region: CAWSAGPLGETQYF. CDR3 DNA: TGTGCCTGGAGCGCGGGACCCCTGGGAGAGACCCAGTACTTC. This chain connects TRBV30 to TRBJ2-5, with a possible D match to TRBD2 (6 bases). Germline CDR1 GTSNPN, CDR2 SVGIG (reference sequence). V was cut by 3 bases and J by 4 bases, with 15 bases left in between. The CDR3 runs 14 residues.

The chain uses TRBV6-6 and TRBJ1-2, with 8 positions matching TRBD1. The V gene's germline CDR1 is MNHNY and CDR2 SVGAGI (reference sequence). The CDR3 loop spans 14 amino acids. The V and J ends lost 7 bases and 4 bases, in that order; junction bases with no gene match: 8. The CDR3 here is CASTSPGTGYGYTF. The CDR3 region has the DNA TGTGCCAGCACCTCACCCGGGACAGGCTATGGCTACACCTTC.

This clone was detected only a few times. The rearrangement joins TRBV20-1 to TRBJ2-1, with a tentative D call TRBD2 (6 bases). This CDR3 spans 12 amino acids. Trimming removed 3 bases at V and 5 bases at J, with 8 bases between. Germline lookup yields CDR1 DFQATT and CDR2 SNEGSKA (reference sequence). CDR3 residues: CSASQRDNEQFF. DNA of the CDR3: TGCAGTGCTAGTCAGCGGGACAATGAGCAGTTCTTC.

The chain couples TRBV5-1 to TRBJ1-1; D unclear. The V gene's germline CDR1 is SGHRS and CDR2 YFSETQ. V lost 7 bases to trimming and J lost 6 bases, with 13 bases between them. The length of the CDR3 is 12 residues. DNA of the CDR3: TGCGCCAGCGGCGTTGCTCGGGCTGAAGCTTTCTTT. This sequence encodes CASGVARAEAFF.

This rearrangement joins TRBV5-4 to TRBJ2-3; TRBD2 aligns across 14 bases. Germline V lookup: CDR1 SGHNT, CDR2 YYREEE (reference sequence). V shed 6 bases and J 7 bases; nucleotides not matched to a gene: 10. The CDR3 is 16 residues long. The CDR3 coding sequence is TGTGCCAGCACCTCACGACTAGCGGGGGGGCAATATACGCAGTATTTT. Translated, it gives CASTSRLAGGQYTQYF.

This clone turned up a few times. A read error may produce the germline difference seen at one junction end. The chain couples TRBV7-3 to TRBJ1-2; D not resolved. CDR1 and CDR2 (germline): SGHTA, FQGTGA. CDR3 size: 14 residues. CDR3 region: CASSLTAAGRGYTF. In DNA form, the CDR3 reads TGTGCCAGCAGCCTAACGGCCGCGGGGAGAGGCTACACCTTC.

This sequence joins TRBV19 and TRBJ2-1; TRBD2 aligns across 10 bases. Trimming cost V 0 bases and J 7 bases; bases outside gene matches: 9. CDR3 length equals 17 residues. Germline values: CDR1 LNHDA, CDR2 SQIVND (reference sequence). CDR3 bases: TGTGCCAGTAGTATAGATCTATGGGGACTAGCGTTAAATGAGCAGTTCTTC. Amino acids: CASSIDLWGLALNEQFF.

This clone has a handful of counts. The rearrangement links TRBV25-1 to TRBJ1-3; no definite D call. CDR1 and CDR2 from the germline V gene are MGHDK and SYGVNS. CDR3 length: 14 amino acids. Trimming removed 7 bases at V and 0 bases at J, with 10 bases between. The CDR3 region is CASKARFSGNTIYF. The CDR3 coding sequence is TGTGCCAGCAAGGCGAGGTTCTCTGGAAACACCATATATTTT.

The chain has TRBV4-2 and TRBJ2-5; no clear D. V lost 3 bases and J lost 0, with 14 bases in between. Germline V gene sequence: CDR1 LGHNA, CDR2 YNFKEQ. The CDR3 spans 16 residues. The CDR3 here is CASSQSDQVYQETQYF. DNA for the CDR3: TGTGCCAGCAGCCAGTCTGATCAGGTCTACCAAGAGACCCAGTACTTC.

The chain has TRBV2 and TRBJ1-5; unclear D gene. This CDR3 is 14 amino acids long. The V gene's germline CDR1 is SNHLY and CDR2 FYNNEI. V shed 7 bases and J shed 2 bases, with 12 bases lying between them. CDR3 DNA: TGTGCCAGCAACCGGGATGGGGGCAATCAGCCCCAGCATTTT. It is translated as CASNRDGGNQPQHF. Together with reference TRBV2 and TRBJ1-5, the CDR3 gives the full variable domain: EPEVTQTPSHQVTQMGQEVILRCVPISNHLYFYWYRQILGQKVEFLVSFYNNEISEKSEIFDDQFSVERPDGSNFTLKIRSTKLEDSAMYFCASNRDGGNQPQHFGDGTRLSIL.

This clone was detected only once. The gene calls are TRBV6-5 and TRBJ2-7; 8 bases are a match to TRBD2. The trim removed 5 bases at V and 1 base at J, leaving 7 bases unmatched. The germline V gene has CDR1 MNHEY and CDR2 SVGAGI. This CDR3 comprises 15 residues. The DNA of the CDR3 is TGTGCCAGCAGTACCGCCGGGACTAGTTCCTACGAGCAGTACTTC. Translating gives CASSTAGTSSYEQYF.

This rearrangement joins TRBV11-3 to TRBJ2-7, with 7 bases matching TRBD2. The CDR3 spans 14 residues. The V gene end was trimmed by 5 bases and the J gene end by 3 bases; junction bases not matched to a gene: 7. The germline CDR1 and CDR2 sequences are SGHNT and YENEEA. The CDR3, as DNA: TGTGCCAGCAGCCCCGAGGGAGGGCACTACGAGCAGTACTTC. Residues: CASSPEGGHYEQYF.

The chain has TRBV15 and TRBJ2-3; TRBD2 agrees at 10 bases. Germline V gene lookup returns CDR1 LNHNV and CDR2 YYDKDF (reference sequence). V lost 4 bases, J lost 4 bases, and 2 bases stayed unmatched. The CDR3 has 14 amino acids. CDR3 sequence: CATSKTSGSDTQYF. The CDR3 DNA reads as TGTGCCACCAGCAAGACTAGCGGGTCAGATACGCAGTATTTT.

This sequence joins TRBV19 and TRBJ1-1; 8 bases are a match to TRBD1. There are 16 residues in the CDR3. V trimming: 4 bases; J trimming: 5 bases; junction bases outside the gene matches: 12. Germline CDR1 is LNHDA and CDR2 is SQIVND (reference sequence). For the CDR3, the DNA is TGTGCCAGTAGTACCTGGCAGGGGGCGTTGGAAACTGAAGCTTTCTTT. Translating it yields CASSTWQGALETEAFF. Full variable domain (remainder filled in from reference TRBV19 and TRBJ1-1): DGGITQSPKYLFRKEGQNVTLSCEQNLNHDAMYWYRQDPGQGLRLIYYSQIVNDFQKGDIAEGYSVSREKKESFPLTVTSAQKNPTAFYLCASSTWQGALETEAFFGQGTRLTVV.

The genes are TRBV11-3 and TRBJ2-7; D uncertain. CDR1 and CDR2 from the germline V gene are SGHNT and YENEEA. Deletions cut 0 bases from V and 10 bases from J, with 13 bases between. This CDR3 comprises 13 residues. The CDR3 here is CASSLETRGYQYF. The DNA for the CDR3 is TGTGCCAGCAGCTTAGAAACAAGAGGCTACCAGTACTTC.

The chain combines TRBV3-1 (or the pseudogene TRBV3-2) with TRBJ2-3, with 7 positions matching TRBD2. After removal of 4 bases from V and 2 bases from J, the junction contained 0 bases not matched to a gene. The CDR3 is 13 residues long. CDR1 is LGHDT, CDR2 YNNKEL, per germline (reference sequence). The DNA for the CDR3 is TGTGCCAGCAGCCGGGACTACACAGATACGCAGTATTTT. Its translation is CASSRDYTDTQYF.

This chain connects TRBV28 to TRBJ2-7; 8 bases align to TRBD1. Per germline, CDR1 MDHEN and CDR2 SYDVKM. The CDR3 length is 13 residues. Trimming at V came to 6 bases and at J to 7 bases, leaving 8 bases not matched to a gene. The CDR3 region has the DNA TGTGCCAGCAGGGAGACAGGGGCGGGGGAGCAGTACTTC. Translating it yields CASRETGAGEQYF. Together with reference TRBV28 and TRBJ2-7, the CDR3 gives the full variable domain: DVKVTQSSRYLVKRTGEKVFLECVQDMDHENMFWYRQDPGLGLRLIYFSYDVKMKEKGDIPEGYSVSREKKERFSLILESASTNQTSMYLCASRETGAGEQYFGPGTRLTVT.

CDR3 bases: TGCGCCAGCAGCCAAGATGAACTAGCAAAGTACCAAGAGACCCAGTACTTC. It translates to CASSQDELAKYQETQYF. The V and J genes are TRBV4-1 and TRBJ2-5; D might be TRBD2 (6 bases). V was trimmed by 0 bases and J by 0 bases, leaving 14 bases between them. CDR1 and CDR2 (germline): MGHRA, YSYEKL. The CDR3 runs to 17 residues.

This clone was recorded only once. CDR3 sequence reads: CASSPPASGRVNFVETQYF. In DNA, the CDR3 is TGTGCCAGCTCACCACCGGCCAGCGGGAGGGTAAATTTCGTGGAGACCCAGTACTTC. This sequence joins TRBV18 and TRBJ2-5; 10 positions agree with TRBD2. J was trimmed by 5 bases and V by 0 bases; bases with no gene match: 15. Germline V CDR1 and CDR2: KGHSH, LQKENI. There are 19 residues in the CDR3.

There are a few counts of this clone. The V gene is TRBV9, the J gene TRBJ2-5, with a weak D call TRBD2 (6 bases). The CDR3 is 15 amino acids. Germline V gives CDR1 SGDLS, CDR2 YYNGEE. The germline V and J ends were trimmed by 2 bases and 4 bases, with 15 bases remaining between them. Here the CDR3 DNA reads TGTGCCAGCAGCGTTCATGGGGGGTACGGAGAGACCCAGTACTTC. The encoded protein is CASSVHGGYGETQYF.